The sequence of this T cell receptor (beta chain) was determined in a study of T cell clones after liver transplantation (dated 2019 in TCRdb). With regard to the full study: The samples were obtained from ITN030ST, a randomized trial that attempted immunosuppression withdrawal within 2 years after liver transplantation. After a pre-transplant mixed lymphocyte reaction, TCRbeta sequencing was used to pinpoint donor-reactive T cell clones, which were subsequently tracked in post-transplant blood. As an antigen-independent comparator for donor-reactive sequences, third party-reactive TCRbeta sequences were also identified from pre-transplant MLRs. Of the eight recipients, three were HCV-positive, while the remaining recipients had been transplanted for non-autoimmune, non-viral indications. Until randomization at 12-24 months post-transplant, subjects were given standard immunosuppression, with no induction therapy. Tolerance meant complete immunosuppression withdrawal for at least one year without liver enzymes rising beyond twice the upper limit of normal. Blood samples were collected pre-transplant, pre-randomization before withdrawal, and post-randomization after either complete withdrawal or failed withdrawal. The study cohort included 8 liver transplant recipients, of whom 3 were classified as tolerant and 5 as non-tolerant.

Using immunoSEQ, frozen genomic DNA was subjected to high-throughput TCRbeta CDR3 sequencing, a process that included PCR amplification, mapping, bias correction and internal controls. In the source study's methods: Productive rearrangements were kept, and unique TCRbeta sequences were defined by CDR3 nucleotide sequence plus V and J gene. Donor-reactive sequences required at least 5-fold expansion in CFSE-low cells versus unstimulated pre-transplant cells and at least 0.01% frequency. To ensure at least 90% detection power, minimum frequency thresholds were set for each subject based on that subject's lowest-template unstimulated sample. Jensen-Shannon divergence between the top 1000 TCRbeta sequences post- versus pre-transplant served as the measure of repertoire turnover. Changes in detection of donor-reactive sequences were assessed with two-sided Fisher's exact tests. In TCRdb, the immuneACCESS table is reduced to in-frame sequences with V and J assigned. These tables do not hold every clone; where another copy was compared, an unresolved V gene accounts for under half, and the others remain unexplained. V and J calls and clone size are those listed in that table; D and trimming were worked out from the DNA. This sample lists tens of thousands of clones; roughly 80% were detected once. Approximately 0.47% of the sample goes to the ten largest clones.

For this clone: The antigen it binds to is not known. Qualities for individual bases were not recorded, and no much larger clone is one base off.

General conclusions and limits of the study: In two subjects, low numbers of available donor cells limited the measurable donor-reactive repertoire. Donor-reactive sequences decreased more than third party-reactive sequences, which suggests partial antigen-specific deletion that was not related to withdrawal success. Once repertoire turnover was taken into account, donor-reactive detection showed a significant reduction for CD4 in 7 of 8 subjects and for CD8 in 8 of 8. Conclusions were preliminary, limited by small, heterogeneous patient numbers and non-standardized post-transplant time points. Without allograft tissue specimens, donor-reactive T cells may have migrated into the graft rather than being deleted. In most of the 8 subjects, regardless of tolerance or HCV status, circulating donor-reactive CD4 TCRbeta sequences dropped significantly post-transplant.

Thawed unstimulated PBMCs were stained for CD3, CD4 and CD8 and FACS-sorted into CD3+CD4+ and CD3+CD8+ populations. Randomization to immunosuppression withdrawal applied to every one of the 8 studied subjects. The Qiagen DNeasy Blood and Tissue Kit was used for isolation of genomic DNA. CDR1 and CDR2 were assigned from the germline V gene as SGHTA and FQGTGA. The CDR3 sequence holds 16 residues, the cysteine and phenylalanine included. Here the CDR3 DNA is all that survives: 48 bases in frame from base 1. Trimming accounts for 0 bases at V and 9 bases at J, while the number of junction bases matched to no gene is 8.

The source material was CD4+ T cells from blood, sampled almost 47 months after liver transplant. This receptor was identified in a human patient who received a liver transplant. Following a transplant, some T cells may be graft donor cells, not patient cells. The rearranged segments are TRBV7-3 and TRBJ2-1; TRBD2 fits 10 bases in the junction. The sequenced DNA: TGTGCCAGCAGCTTAACCCTCAGCGGGAGGGCCGGTGAGCAGTTCTTC. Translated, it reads CASSLTLSGRAGEQFF. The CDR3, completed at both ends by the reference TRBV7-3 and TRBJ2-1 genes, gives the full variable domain GAGVSQTPSNKVTEKGKYVELRCDPISGHTALYWYRQSLGQGPEFLIYFQGTGAADDSGLPNDRFFAVRPEGSVSTLKIQRTERGDSAVYLCASSLTLSGRAGEQFFGPGTRLTVL.